A single sample gave rise to the 29 T cell receptor beta chains below, sequenced in a study of cytomegalovirus exposure and HLA in healthy donors. Researchers ran the PCR with 60 Vbeta and 13 Jbeta primers. Sequencing was performed with immunoSEQ multiplex PCR; in TCRdb, only in-frame clones are kept and a portion is missing. The sample lists approximately 80,000 clones, 65% to 75% occurring once. The specimen was PBMCs. The receptors stem from a woman aged 40 to 50 in good health and CMV-seropositive.

The count of this clone is one. The chain recombines TRBV18 with TRBJ1-1; D gene uncertain. CDR1 is KGHSH, CDR2 LQKENI, per germline. V lost 2 bases and J 2 bases, leaving 12 bases between the germline ends. This CDR3 contains 15 residues. CDR3 coding DNA: TGTGCCAGCTCACCATCAGGTCGAGTCAACACTGAAGCTTTCTTT. As protein: CASSPSGRVNTEAFF.

V gene TRBV4-1 combines with J gene TRBJ1-1; D is possibly TRBD1 (6 bases). This CDR3 has 17 residues. Germline V gives CDR1 MGHRA, CDR2 YSYEKL. Trimming stripped 1 base from V and 3 bases from J, with 18 bases between. CDR3 bases: TGCGCCAGCAGCCAAGGCGGGGGCGGGCAAGGGTACACTGAAGCTTTCTTT. Its translation: CASSQGGGGQGYTEAFF.

The chain has TRBV7-9 and TRBJ1-2; TRBD1 matches 9 bases. The CDR3 loop spans 16 amino acids. The V gene end was trimmed by 6 bases and the J gene end by 1 base; junction bases not matched to a gene: 9. Germline assignment: CDR1 SEHNR and CDR2 FQNEAQ (reference sequence). The DNA of the CDR3 is TGTGCCAGCAGTCGGGACAGGGCCTCTCTTAACTATGGCTACACCTTC. As protein: CASSRDRASLNYGYTF.

This clone was observed a single time. The J gene is TRBJ2-7, the V gene TRBV21-1; the table names TRBD2, a call not compared with the DNA. TRBV21-1 is reported as a pseudogene. CDR3 size: 16 residues. The CDR3 region is CASSPHSRGRASEQYF. In nucleotides, the CDR3 is TGTGCCAGCAGCCCTCATTCTCGCGGGAGGGCCTCCGAGCAGTACTTC.

The chain links TRBV7-2 to TRBJ2-7; D not certain. The V gene's germline CDR1 is SGHTA and CDR2 FQGNSA. Trimming took off 5 bases at V and 2 bases at J, with 16 bases between the two ends. CDR3 length equals 15 residues. This CDR3 reads CASSTEPRQAYEQYF. CDR3 nucleotide sequence: TGTGCCAGCAGCACCGAGCCCAGACAAGCCTACGAGCAGTACTTC.

V is TRBV11-3 and J is TRBJ2-3; 7 nucleotides align to TRBD1. J gave up 3 bases and V 6 bases, and 9 bases lay outside the gene matches. Germline CDR1 SGHNT, CDR2 YENEEA. The CDR3 contains 15 residues. The chain's CDR3 is CASSLQGSWTDTQYF. CDR3 nucleotides: TGTGCCAGCAGTTTACAGGGGAGTTGGACAGATACGCAGTATTTT.

V is TRBV4-1 and J is TRBJ1-4; D is perhaps TRBD1 (6 bases). The CDR3 spans 19 residues. Trimming removed 1 base at V and 4 bases at J, with 22 bases between. CDR1 is MGHRA, CDR2 YSYEKL, per germline. The CDR3 DNA sequence: TGCGCCAGCAGCCAAGTTATAGGACAGCTAATGGCTGGTAATGAAAAACTGTTTTTT. Its protein product is CASSQVIGQLMAGNEKLFF.

The CDR3 DNA is TGTGCCAGCGCCCCGCGACGGAGTCTGAGCTACACCTTC. Translating it yields CASAPRRSLSYTF. The chain links TRBV5-6 to TRBJ1-2; D not resolved. CDR3 size: 13 residues. CDR1 and CDR2 (germline): SGHDT, YYEEEE. V lost 7 bases and J lost 9, with 19 bases in between.

V is TRBV30 and J is TRBJ1-2; possible D gene TRBD1, 5 bases. Germline V gives CDR1 GTSNPN, CDR2 SVGIG (reference sequence). The germline V and J ends were trimmed by 0 bases and 3 bases, with 8 bases remaining between them. This CDR3 region has 13 residues. Written as DNA, the CDR3 is TGTGCCTGGAGTGTAGGGGTACACTATGGCTACACCTTC. Protein product: CAWSVGVHYGYTF.

The rearrangement joins TRBV19 to TRBJ2-7; 8 nucleotides line up with TRBD1. Germline loops: CDR1 LNHDA, CDR2 SQIVND (reference sequence). Losses at the gene ends were 4 bases for V and 4 bases for J; bases not matched to a gene: 0. This CDR3 region has 12 residues. CDR3 DNA sequence: TGTGCCAGTAGTAGGACAGGGTACGAGCAGTACTTC. This sequence encodes CASSRTGYEQYF.

The chain links TRBV28 to TRBJ2-3, with 10 bases matching TRBD2. The CDR3 length is 17 residues. CDR1 MDHEN and CDR2 SYDVKM come from the germline V gene. Trimming took 3 bases from V and 0 from J; bases not matched to a gene: 6. CDR3 bases: TGTGCCAGCAGTTTTACGTGGACTAGCGGTAGCACAGATACGCAGTATTTT. This codes for CASSFTWTSGSTDTQYF. Looking up the rest from reference TRBV28 and TRBJ2-3 gives the full variable domain: DVKVTQSSRYLVKRTGEKVFLECVQDMDHENMFWYRQDPGLGLRLIYFSYDVKMKEKGDIPEGYSVSREKKERFSLILESASTNQTSMYLCASSFTWTSGSTDTQYFGPGTRLTVL.

This sequence joins TRBV5-6 and TRBJ1-2; D is unresolved. The V end lost 3 bases, the J end lost 4 bases, and 16 bases lay between the germline ends. The V gene's germline CDR1 is SGHDT and CDR2 YYEEEE. The CDR3 covers 15 residues. The CDR3 loop reads CASSSGVASGYGYTF. CDR3 DNA sequence: TGTGCCAGCAGCTCCGGGGTTGCGTCAGGCTATGGCTACACCTTC. Variable domain in full (rest from reference TRBV5-6 and TRBJ1-2): DAGVTQSPTHLIKTRGQQVTLRCSPKSGHDTVSWYQQALGQGPQFIFQYYEEEERQRGNFPDRFSGHQFPNYSSELNVNALLLGDSALYLCASSSGVASGYGYTFGSGTRLTVV.

V usage is TRBV28 and J usage is TRBJ1-2, with 8 bases lining up with TRBD1. V lost 8 bases, J lost 2 bases, and 7 bases stayed unmatched. Per germline, CDR1 MDHEN and CDR2 SYDVKM. There are 14 residues in the CDR3. CDR3 sequence (DNA): TGTGCCAGCTCCCAGGGGGCCCAAAACTATGGCTACACCTTC. Translation gives CASSQGAQNYGYTF.

The chain employs TRBV5-1 and TRBJ2-1, with 8 bases fitting TRBD1. Unmatched junction bases numbered 22, after V lost 4 bases and J lost 7 bases. CDR1 is SGHRS, CDR2 YFSETQ, per germline. This CDR3 is built from 19 residues. The CDR3: CASSHLPGQVRAIGNEQFF. DNA for the CDR3: TGCGCCAGCAGCCACCTTCCGGGACAGGTAAGGGCGATAGGTAATGAGCAGTTCTTC.

In this sample, this clone turned up a few times. V and J are TRBV7-2 and TRBJ2-7, with D uncertain. Per the germline V gene, CDR1 is SGHTA and CDR2 is FQGNSA. The CDR3 has 14 residues. Trimming left V 6 bases short and J 0 bases short, with 12 bases between. Here the CDR3 DNA reads TGTGCCAGCAGTCACAGCCAGAACTCCTACGAGCAGTACTTC. Residues: CASSHSQNSYEQYF.

This sequence joins TRBV9 and TRBJ2-7, with TRBD2 as a possible D gene (5 bases). Germline V lookup: CDR1 SGDLS, CDR2 YYNGEE. V lost 4 bases and J 0 bases, leaving 14 bases between the germline ends. The CDR3 totals 15 residues. The CDR3 reads CASSPRSVASYEQYF. The CDR3 nucleotides read TGTGCCAGCAGCCCCCGTAGCGTCGCCTCCTACGAGCAGTACTTC.

V gene TRBV7-2 combines with J gene TRBJ1-5, with 7 bases aligning to TRBD1. There are 14 residues in the CDR3. Germline V gives CDR1 SGHTA, CDR2 FQGNSA. The V segment lost 1 base and the J segment 7 bases; nucleotides outside the gene matches: 4. CDR3 sequence: CASSLDRRGQPQHF. The DNA of the CDR3 is TGTGCCAGCAGCTTAGATCGCAGGGGGCAGCCCCAGCATTTT. Full variable domain (rest looked up from reference TRBV7-2 and TRBJ1-5): GAGVSQSPSNKVTEKGKDVELRCDPISGHTALYWYRQSLGQGLEFLIYFQGNSAPDKSGLPSDRFSAERTGGSVSTLTIQRTQQEDSAVYLCASSLDRRGQPQHFGDGTRLSIL.

The DNA of the CDR3 is TGTGCCAGCAGCAGTACCTCCGGACAGGCCCTCTACGAGCAGTACTTC. Translation: CASSSTSGQALYEQYF. V usage is TRBV28 and J usage is TRBJ2-7; TRBD1 matches at 7 bases. Per germline, CDR1 MDHEN and CDR2 SYDVKM. The CDR3 has 16 residues. The ends lost 6 bases at V and 3 bases at J; junction bases unmatched: 14.

This chain uses TRBV6-5 with TRBJ1-4; 7 bases agree with TRBD1. Germline CDR1 and CDR2: MNHEY and SVGAGI. J lost 0 bases, V lost 8 bases, and 3 bases had no gene match. This CDR3 is 14 amino acids long. DNA of the CDR3: TGTGCCAGCGGGGACAGTGCAACTAATGAAAAACTGTTTTTT. It yields the protein CASGDSATNEKLFF.

This chain uses TRBV7-6 with TRBJ1-2; 7 nucleotides match TRBD1. V lost 5 bases to trimming and J lost 8 bases; unmatched junction nucleotides: 14. Germline assignment: CDR1 SGHVS and CDR2 FNYEAQ. This CDR3 comprises 15 residues. The CDR3 nucleotides are TGTGCCAGCAGCCCCCAGGCGACAGGGTCTGAAGGCTACACCTTC. Encoded protein: CASSPQATGSEGYTF.

This clone is a singleton in its sample. The chain is built from TRBV7-9 and TRBJ2-7, with D maybe TRBD1 (5 bases). Trimming cost V 5 bases and J 2 bases, with 13 bases left between them. CDR3 length equals 14 residues. Germline V CDR1 and CDR2: SEHNR, FQNEAQ (reference sequence). CDR3 sequence: CASSPSGQPYEQYF. For the CDR3, the DNA is TGTGCCAGCAGCCCCTCAGGACAACCCTACGAGCAGTACTTC.

The genes are TRBV5-1 and TRBJ2-2, with D uncertain. Trimming shortened V by 0 bases and J by 0 bases, and 6 bases separated the two germline ends. This CDR3 contains 15 residues. The germline CDR1 and CDR2 sequences are SGHRS and YFSETQ. The CDR3 nucleotides are TGCGCCAGCAGCTTGGACAGTGCGAACACCGGGGAGCTGTTTTTT. This sequence encodes CASSLDSANTGELFF.

The chain carries TRBV27 and TRBJ2-7; D is unresolved. The CDR3 has 15 amino acids. Germline CDR1 MNHEY, CDR2 SMNVEV (reference sequence). Trimming took 5 bases from V and 4 from J, leaving 18 bases between them. The CDR3 DNA reads as TGTGCCAGCAGTCCCAGGTCAGGAACGTGGTACGAGCAGTACTTC. Residues: CASSPRSGTWYEQYF.

The V call is TRBV5-1, the J call TRBJ2-7; TRBD2 matches at 7 bases. J was trimmed by 5 bases and V by 0 bases; bases with no gene match: 8. The germline V gene encodes CDR1 SGHRS and CDR2 YFSETQ. CDR3 size: 15 residues. CDR3 nucleotides: TGCGCCAGCAGCTTGGCGGGGGAGGGCCTCCACGAGCAGTACTTC. It is translated as CASSLAGEGLHEQYF.

The rearrangement uses TRBV28 and TRBJ1-2; D uncertain. CDR1 and CDR2 (germline): MDHEN, SYDVKM. V was clipped by 7 bases and J by 4 bases, with 13 bases between them. The CDR3 has 13 residues. CDR3 DNA sequence: TGTGCCAGCACATCAAGTGACATCTATGGCTACACCTTC. Residues: CASTSSDIYGYTF.

The table lists this clone with a few counts. The J gene is TRBJ2-5, the V gene TRBV6-1; 8 bases are shared with TRBD1. Germline V CDR1 and CDR2: MNHNS, SASEGT. Trimming cost V 3 bases and J 6 bases; bases outside gene matches: 12. The length of the CDR3 is 16 residues. The CDR3 coding sequence is TGTGCCAGCAGTGAGCTAGGGTTGGACAGGGTGAAGACCCAGTACTTC. It is translated as CASSELGLDRVKTQYF.

The chain uses TRBV7-3 and TRBJ2-1, with a possible D match to TRBD2 (6 bases). The CDR3 is made up of 12 amino acids. Trimming stripped 8 bases from V and 4 bases from J, with 9 bases between. CDR1 and CDR2 from the germline V gene are SGHTA and FQGTGA. The chain's CDR3 is CASGRGYNEQFF. The CDR3 coding sequence is TGTGCCAGCGGGCGGGGATACAATGAGCAGTTCTTC.

The V and J genes are TRBV29-1 and TRBJ1-1; D might be TRBD1 (6 bases). Trimming took 6 bases from V and 4 from J, leaving 18 bases between them. The germline CDR1 and CDR2 sequences are SQVTM and ANQGSEA. CDR3 size: 14 residues. This CDR3 is CSVKGQGMSTEAFF. DNA for the CDR3: TGCAGCGTGAAGGGGCAGGGGATGAGCACTGAAGCTTTCTTT.

The rearrangement joins TRBV10-1 to TRBJ2-2, with TRBD2 matching 9 bases. Germline V gene sequence: CDR1 WNHNN, CDR2 SYGVQD (reference sequence). The trim removed 2 bases at V and 7 bases at J, leaving 8 bases unmatched. The CDR3 is made up of 16 amino acids. The CDR3 is CASSEGGRALNGELFF. The CDR3 DNA sequence: TGCGCCAGCAGTGAGGGCGGGAGGGCCCTCAACGGGGAGCTGTTTTTT.